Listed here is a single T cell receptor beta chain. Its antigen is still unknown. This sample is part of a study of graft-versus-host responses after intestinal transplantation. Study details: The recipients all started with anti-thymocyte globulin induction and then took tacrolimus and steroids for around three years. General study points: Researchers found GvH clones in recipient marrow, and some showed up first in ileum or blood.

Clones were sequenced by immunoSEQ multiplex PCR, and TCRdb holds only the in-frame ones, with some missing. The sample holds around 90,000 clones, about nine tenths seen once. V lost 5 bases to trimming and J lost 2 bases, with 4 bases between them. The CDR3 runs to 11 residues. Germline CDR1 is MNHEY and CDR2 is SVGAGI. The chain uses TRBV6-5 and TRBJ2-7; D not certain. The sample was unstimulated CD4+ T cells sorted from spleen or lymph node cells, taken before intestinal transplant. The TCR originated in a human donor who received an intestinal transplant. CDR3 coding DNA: TGTGCCAGCAGTCGTACCTACGAGCAGTACTTC. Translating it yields CASSRTYEQYF.